This T cell receptor (beta chain) was sequenced during a study of early T cells in non-severe SARS-CoV-2 infection. On the study more broadly: Sequenced bulk RNA came from whole blood that was unsorted, and chains were unpaired.

V was shortened by 6 bases and J by 4 bases, with 9 bases between the two germline ends. This CDR3 is 12 amino acids long. Germline CDR1 and CDR2: SEHNR and FQNEAQ (reference sequence). By sample fraction, this clonotype is medium-sized. Its target is not known. Findings and limits, study-wide: VDJdb matching favored anti-spike CD8 responses, missing private and CD4 specificities.

Each cDNA molecule carried a unique molecular identifier. TCRdb recomputed calls from the 5' RACE reads with MiXCR, one row per CDR3 protein. The table shows about 43,000 distinct CDR3 sequences, with roughly a tenth occurring only once. The rearrangement uses TRBV7-9 and TRBJ1-2; no reliable D call. What was sequenced was whole blood. This clonotype was obtained from an adult who was a healthcare worker with PCR-confirmed SARS-CoV-2 infection or an uninfected control (not recorded which). This CDR3 is CASSLRAYGYTF. The CDR3 nucleotides are TGTGCCAGCAGTCTCCGAGCCTATGGCTACACCTTC.